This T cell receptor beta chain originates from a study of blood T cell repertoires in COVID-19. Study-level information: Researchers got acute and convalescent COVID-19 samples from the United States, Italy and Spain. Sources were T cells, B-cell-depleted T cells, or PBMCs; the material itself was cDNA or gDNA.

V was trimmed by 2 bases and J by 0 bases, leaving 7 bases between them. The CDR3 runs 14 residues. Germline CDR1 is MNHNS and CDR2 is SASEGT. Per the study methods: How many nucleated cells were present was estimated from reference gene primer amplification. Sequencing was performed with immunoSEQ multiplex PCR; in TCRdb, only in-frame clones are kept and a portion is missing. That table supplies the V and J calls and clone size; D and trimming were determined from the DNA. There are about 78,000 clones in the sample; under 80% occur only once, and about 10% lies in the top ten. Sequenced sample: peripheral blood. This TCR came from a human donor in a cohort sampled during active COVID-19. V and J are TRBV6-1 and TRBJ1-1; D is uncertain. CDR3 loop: CASSERSVNTEAFF. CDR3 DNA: TGTGCCAGCAGTGAACGTTCGGTGAACACTGAAGCTTTCTTT.